This T cell receptor beta chain was recovered during a study of T cell repertoires in cytomegalovirus infection. About the research overall: CMV infection together with matching HLA type was indicated by public TCR beta signatures.

General study results and limits: Summed public TCR beta family frequency identified CMV carriers bearing the relevant HLA. CMV-specific HLA-C-restricted TCR beta clonotypes dominated the ex vivo response.

TCRdb reprocessed the reads via MiXCR and lists one record per CDR3 protein. This sample has a few hundred thousand distinct CDR3 sequences, with roughly 13% found just once. CDR1 is MNHNS and CDR2 is SASEGT in the germline V gene. Losses at the gene ends were 6 bases for V and 7 bases for J; bases not matched to a gene: 14. This CDR3 has 16 residues. With regard to this clonotype: Its antigen is as yet unknown.

This sequence originates from a human donor in good health (CMV status not recorded). Some clones in this sample may be carry-over from other donors' samples. The J gene is TRBJ2-1, the V gene TRBV6-1; 8 bases agree with TRBD1. Sequencing was performed on PBMCs. The CDR3 nucleotides read TGTGCCAGCAGAACCTGGACAGGGAAGGGAAAAAATGAGCAGTTCTTC. Residues: CASRTWTGKGKNEQFF.